These 15 T cell receptor beta chains came from one sample sequenced in a study of cytomegalovirus exposure and HLA in healthy donors. A multiplex PCR was run with 60 Vbeta primers and 13 Jbeta primers. The assay was immunoSEQ multiplex PCR, and TCRdb's table has in-frame clones only and misses some. The data hold approximately 110,000 clones, with roughly 76% observed a single time. Material: PBMCs. These receptors all come from a woman aged 60-75 years in good health and CMV-seropositive.

The gene calls are TRBV19 and TRBJ2-4, with D perhaps matching TRBD1 (6 bases). V was pared by 4 bases and J by 6 bases, with 13 bases between. Germline assignment: CDR1 LNHDA and CDR2 SQIVND (reference sequence). CDR3 length: 14 amino acids. The CDR3 DNA sequence: TGTGCCAGTAGTAAAACAGGGTCGGGAAACATTCAGTACTTC. This translates into CASSKTGSGNIQYF.

The V and J genes are TRBV7-8 and TRBJ2-4, with 9 bases lining up with TRBD1. Germline lookup yields CDR1 SGHVS and CDR2 FQNEAQ. With 2 bases clipped from V and 5 bases from J, the junction kept 10 bases outside the gene matches. This CDR3 comprises 17 residues. In DNA, the CDR3 is TGTGCCAGCAGCTTAAGGACACCGACAGGGGGTGAAAACATTCAGTACTTC. Amino acid sequence: CASSLRTPTGGENIQYF.

The gene calls are TRBV6-5 and TRBJ1-5; weak D call: TRBD1 (5 bases). CDR3 length: 14 amino acids. The V and J ends lost 6 bases and 2 bases respectively, with 11 bases between them. CDR1 MNHEY and CDR2 SVGAGI come from the germline V gene. CDR3 sequence (DNA): TGTGCCAGCAGCCGGGGGGAGGGCAATCAGCCCCAGCATTTT. Translated, it gives CASSRGEGNQPQHF.

This chain joins TRBV29-1 and TRBJ2-3, with 8 bases matching TRBD1. Germline loops: CDR1 SQVTM, CDR2 ANQGSEA. V lost 7 bases to trimming and J lost 6 bases; unmatched junction nucleotides: 12. This CDR3 is built from 14 residues. The CDR3 protein is CSAARQGQADTQYF. CDR3 DNA sequence: TGCAGCGCCGCCAGACAGGGACAGGCGGATACGCAGTATTTT.

The chain has TRBV11-2 and TRBJ2-7; TRBD1 aligns across 7 bases. V lost 2 bases, J lost 5 bases, and 6 bases stayed unmatched. CDR1 is SGHAT and CDR2 is FQNNGV in the germline V gene. This CDR3 comprises 14 residues. The CDR3 is CASSLRRQGDEQYF. As DNA, the CDR3 is TGTGCCAGCAGCTTACGAAGACAGGGCGACGAGCAGTACTTC.

This chain links TRBV5-1 with TRBJ1-1; 9 nucleotides agree with TRBD1. The CDR3 runs to 16 residues. In germline, CDR1 is SGHRS, CDR2 YFSETQ. Trimming cost V 4 bases and J 0 bases; bases outside gene matches: 7. The CDR3 nucleotides are TGCGCCAGCAGCGTGGGACAGGGCCGAATGAACACTGAAGCTTTCTTT. Its translation: CASSVGQGRMNTEAFF.

The rearrangement uses TRBV5-6 and TRBJ1-1, with 9 positions matching TRBD1. The junction had 7 bases not matched to a gene; V was cut back by 5 bases and J by 5 bases. The germline gives CDR1 SGHDT, CDR2 YYEEEE. The CDR3 runs to 14 residues. The CDR3 bases are TGTGCCAGCAGGAGGGGACAGGGATGGACTGAAGCTTTCTTT. Translating gives CASRRGQGWTEAFF.

This clone was seen only a few times. This rearrangement joins TRBV5-5 to TRBJ2-7, with D possibly TRBD2 on 6 matching bases. Trimming took 0 bases from V and 5 from J, leaving 6 bases between them. Germline V lookup: CDR1 SGHKS, CDR2 YYEKEE (reference sequence). The CDR3 is 12 residues long. The CDR3 DNA reads as TGTGCCAGCAGCTTGGGGGGGGACGAGCAGTACTTC. Translation gives CASSLGGDEQYF. The variable domain in full, completed from reference TRBV5-5 and TRBJ2-7, reads DAGVTQSPTHLIKTRGQQVTLRCSPISGHKSVSWYQQVLGQGPQFIFQYYEKEERGRGNFPDRFSARQFPNYSSELNVNALLLGDSALYLCASSLGGDEQYFGPGTRLTVT.

The genes are TRBV15 and TRBJ1-5; no reliable D call. Germline V gene data show CDR1 as LNHNV and CDR2 as YYDKDF (reference sequence). V was cut by 0 bases and J by 5 bases, with 14 bases left in between. This CDR3 comprises 16 residues. The CDR3 protein is CATSRDRTVLYQPQHF. CDR3 DNA: TGTGCCACCAGCAGAGATCGTACGGTACTCTATCAGCCCCAGCATTTT. The variable domain in full, with the rest retrieved from reference TRBV15 and TRBJ1-5, is DAMVIQNPRYQVTQFGKPVTLSCSQTLNHNVMYWYQQKSSQAPKLLFHYYDKDFNNEADTPDNFQSRRPNTSFCFLDIRSPGLGDTAMYLCATSRDRTVLYQPQHFGDGTRLSIL.

The chain employs TRBV5-6 and TRBJ1-2; 8 nucleotides match TRBD1. The germline V gene has CDR1 SGHDT and CDR2 YYEEEE. The V segment lost 2 bases and the J segment 8 bases; nucleotides outside the gene matches: 14. The CDR3 contains 16 residues. In DNA form, the CDR3 reads TGTGCCAGCAGCTTCCTGCCAGACAGGGGTTCGGGGGGCTACACCTTC. It is translated as CASSFLPDRGSGGYTF.

The rearrangement uses TRBV6-6 and TRBJ1-2, with D possibly TRBD1 on 6 matching bases. Germline values: CDR1 MNHNY, CDR2 SVGAGI (reference sequence). CDR3 length equals 13 residues. Deletions cut 6 bases from V and 8 bases from J, with 16 bases between. CDR3 protein: CASSPGSGGGYTF. CDR3 nucleotide sequence: TGTGCCAGCAGCCCCGGGTCTGGGGGCGGCTACACCTTC.

The gene calls are TRBV7-2 and TRBJ1-3, with 7 bases lining up with TRBD1. The length of the CDR3 is 16 residues. Per the germline V gene, CDR1 is SGHTA and CDR2 is FQGNSA. V lost 5 bases, J lost 2 bases, and 9 bases stayed unmatched. CDR3 region: CASSGGGWGTGNTIYF. DNA of the CDR3: TGTGCCAGCAGCGGAGGGGGCTGGGGGACTGGAAACACCATATATTTT. The variable domain in full, with the rest retrieved from reference TRBV7-2 and TRBJ1-3, is GAGVSQSPSNKVTEKGKDVELRCDPISGHTALYWYRQSLGQGLEFLIYFQGNSAPDKSGLPSDRFSAERTGGSVSTLTIQRTQQEDSAVYLCASSGGGWGTGNTIYFGEGSWLTVV.

The genes are TRBV19 and TRBJ2-6; D perhaps matches TRBD2 (5 bases). Germline values: CDR1 LNHDA, CDR2 SQIVND (reference sequence). This CDR3 comprises 18 residues. Trimming removed 4 bases at V and 1 base at J, with 17 bases between. The CDR3: CASSTSGGLGSGANVLTF. CDR3 nucleotides: TGTGCCAGTAGTACATCAGGCGGGCTTGGTTCTGGGGCCAACGTCCTGACTTTC.

The V gene is TRBV7-8, the J gene TRBJ1-1; the D is unclear. CDR3 length equals 13 residues. Per the germline V gene, CDR1 is SGHVS and CDR2 is FQNEAQ. The germline V and J ends were trimmed by 1 base and 5 bases, with 8 bases remaining between them. The CDR3 region has the DNA TGTGCCAGCAGCTTAGGGGAGAGGACTGAAGCTTTCTTT. Translated, it gives CASSLGERTEAFF. The full variable domain, its missing parts supplied by reference TRBV7-8 and TRBJ1-1, is GAGVSQSPRYKVAKRGQDVALRCDPISGHVSLFWYQQALGQGPEFLTYFQNEAQLDKSGLPSDRFFAERPEGSVSTLKIQRTQQEDSAVYLCASSLGERTEAFFGQGTRLTVV.

In nucleotides, the CDR3 is TGTGCTAGTGGTTCGAATAGCGGGGGGGCCACCGGGGAGCTGTTTTTT. Residues: CASGSNSGGATGELFF. V is TRBV12-5 and J is TRBJ2-2; TRBD2 aligns across 11 bases. With V trimmed by 4 bases and J by 4 bases, 5 bases remained unmatched. Germline CDR1 LGHNT, CDR2 FRNRAP. The CDR3 extends over 16 amino acids.